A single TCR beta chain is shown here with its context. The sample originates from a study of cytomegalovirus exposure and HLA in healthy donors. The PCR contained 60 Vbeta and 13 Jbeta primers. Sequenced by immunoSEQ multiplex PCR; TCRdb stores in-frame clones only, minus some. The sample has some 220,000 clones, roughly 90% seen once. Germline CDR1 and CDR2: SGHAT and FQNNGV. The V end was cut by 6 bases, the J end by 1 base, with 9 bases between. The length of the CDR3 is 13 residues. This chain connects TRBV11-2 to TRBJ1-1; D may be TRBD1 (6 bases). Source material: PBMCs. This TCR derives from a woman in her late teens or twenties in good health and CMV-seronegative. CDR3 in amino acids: CASRGGRNTEAFF. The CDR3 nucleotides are TGTGCCAGCAGAGGGGGTCGGAACACTGAAGCTTTCTTT.